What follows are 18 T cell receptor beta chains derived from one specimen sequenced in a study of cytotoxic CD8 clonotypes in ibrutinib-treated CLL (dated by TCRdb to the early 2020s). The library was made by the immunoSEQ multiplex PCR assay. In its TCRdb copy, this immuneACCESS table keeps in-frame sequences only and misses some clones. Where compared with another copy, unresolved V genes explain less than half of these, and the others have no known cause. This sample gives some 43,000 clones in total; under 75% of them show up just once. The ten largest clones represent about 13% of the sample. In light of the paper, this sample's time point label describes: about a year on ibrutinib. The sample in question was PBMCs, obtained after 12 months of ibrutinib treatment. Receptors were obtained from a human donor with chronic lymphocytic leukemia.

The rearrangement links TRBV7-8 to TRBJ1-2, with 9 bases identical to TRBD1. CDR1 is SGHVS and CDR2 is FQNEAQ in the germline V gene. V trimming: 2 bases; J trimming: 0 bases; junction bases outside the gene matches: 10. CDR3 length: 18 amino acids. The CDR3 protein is CASSLPDRGGKANYGYTF. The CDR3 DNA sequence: TGTGCCAGCAGCTTACCAGACAGGGGGGGAAAAGCTAACTATGGCTACACCTTC.

The CDR3 loop is CASSGSSGSYNEQFF. CDR3 nucleotides: TGTGCCAGCAGCGGGTCTTCGGGGTCCTACAATGAGCAGTTCTTC. The V and J genes are TRBV6-5 and TRBJ2-1, with D perhaps TRBD2 (5 bases). V lost 6 bases and J 1 base, leaving 13 bases between the germline ends. Germline loops: CDR1 MNHEY, CDR2 SVGAGI. The CDR3 totals 15 residues.

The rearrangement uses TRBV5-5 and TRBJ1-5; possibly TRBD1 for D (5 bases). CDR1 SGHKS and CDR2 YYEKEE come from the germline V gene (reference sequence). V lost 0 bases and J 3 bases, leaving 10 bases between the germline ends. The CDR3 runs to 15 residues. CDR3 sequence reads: CASSLATGDNQPQHF. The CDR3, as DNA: TGTGCCAGCAGCTTGGCAACGGGGGACAATCAGCCCCAGCATTTT. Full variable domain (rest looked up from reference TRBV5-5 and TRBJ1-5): DAGVTQSPTHLIKTRGQQVTLRCSPISGHKSVSWYQQVLGQGPQFIFQYYEKEERGRGNFPDRFSARQFPNYSSELNVNALLLGDSALYLCASSLATGDNQPQHFGDGTRLSIL.

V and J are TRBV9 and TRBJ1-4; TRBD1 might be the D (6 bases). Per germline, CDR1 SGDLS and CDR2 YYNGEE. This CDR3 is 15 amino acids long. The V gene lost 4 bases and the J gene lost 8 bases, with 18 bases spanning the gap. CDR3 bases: TGTGCCAGCAGCCCAGAGGGGGGCGAGGTAGAAAAACTGTTTTTT. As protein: CASSPEGGEVEKLFF.

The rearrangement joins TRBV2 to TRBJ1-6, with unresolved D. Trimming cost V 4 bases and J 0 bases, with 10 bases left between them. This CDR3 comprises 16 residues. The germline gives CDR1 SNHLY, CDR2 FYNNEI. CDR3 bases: TGTGCCAGCAGTGTGCGGCAGAGCTCCTATAATTCACCCCTCCACTTT. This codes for CASSVRQSSYNSPLHF.

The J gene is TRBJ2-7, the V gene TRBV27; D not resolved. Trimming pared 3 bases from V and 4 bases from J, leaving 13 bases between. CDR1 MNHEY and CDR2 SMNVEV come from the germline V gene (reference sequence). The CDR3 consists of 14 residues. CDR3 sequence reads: CASSFGPGEYEQYF. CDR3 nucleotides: TGTGCCAGCAGTTTTGGTCCAGGTGAATACGAGCAGTACTTC.

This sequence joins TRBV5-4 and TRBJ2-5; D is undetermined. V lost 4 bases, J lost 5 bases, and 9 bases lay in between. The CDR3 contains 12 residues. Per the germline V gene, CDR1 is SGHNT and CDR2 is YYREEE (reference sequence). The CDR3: CASSPNGETQYF. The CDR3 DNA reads TGTGCCAGCAGCCCTAACGGGGAGACCCAGTACTTC.

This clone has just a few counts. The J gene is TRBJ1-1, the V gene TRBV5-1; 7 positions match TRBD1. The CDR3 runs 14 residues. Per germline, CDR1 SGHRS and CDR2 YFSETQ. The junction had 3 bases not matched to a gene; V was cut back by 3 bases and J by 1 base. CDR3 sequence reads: CASSSGQTNTEAFF. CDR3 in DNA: TGCGCCAGCAGCTCGGGACAGACGAACACTGAAGCTTTCTTT.

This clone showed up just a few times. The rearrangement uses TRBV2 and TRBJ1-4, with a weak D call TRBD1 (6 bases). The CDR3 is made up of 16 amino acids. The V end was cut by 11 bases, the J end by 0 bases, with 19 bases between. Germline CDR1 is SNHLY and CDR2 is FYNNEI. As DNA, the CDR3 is TGTGCCTCATCTGCAGGGGCCGTTGCAACTAATGAAAAACTGTTTTTT. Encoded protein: CASSAGAVATNEKLFF.

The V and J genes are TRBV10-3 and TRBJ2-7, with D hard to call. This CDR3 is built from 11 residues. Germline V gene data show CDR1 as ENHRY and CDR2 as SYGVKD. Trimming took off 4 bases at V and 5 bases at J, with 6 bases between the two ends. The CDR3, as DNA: TGTGCCATCAGTGGACAAGACGAGCAGTACTTC. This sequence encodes CAISGQDEQYF.

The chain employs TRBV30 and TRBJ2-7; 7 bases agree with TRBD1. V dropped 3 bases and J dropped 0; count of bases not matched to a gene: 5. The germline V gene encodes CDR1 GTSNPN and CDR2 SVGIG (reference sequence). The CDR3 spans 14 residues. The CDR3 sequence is CAWRGTENSYEQYF. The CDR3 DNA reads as TGTGCCTGGAGGGGGACAGAAAACTCCTACGAGCAGTACTTC.

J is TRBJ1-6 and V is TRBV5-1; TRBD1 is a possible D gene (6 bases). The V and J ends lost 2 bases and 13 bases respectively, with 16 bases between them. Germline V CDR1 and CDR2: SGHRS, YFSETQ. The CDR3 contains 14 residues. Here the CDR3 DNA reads TGCGCCAGCAGCTTTGGGGACAAAGGTGGTCCCCTCCACTTT. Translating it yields CASSFGDKGGPLHF.

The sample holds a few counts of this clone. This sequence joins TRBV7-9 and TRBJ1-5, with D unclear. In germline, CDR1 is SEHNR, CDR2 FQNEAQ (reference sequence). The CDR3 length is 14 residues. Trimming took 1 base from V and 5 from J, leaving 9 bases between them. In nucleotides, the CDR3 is TGTGCCAGCAGCTTAGAGAGTCAGGATCAGCCCCAGCATTTT. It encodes CASSLESQDQPQHF.

CDR3 bases: TGTGCCAGCAGCACCTACAAGAACAATGAGCAGTTCTTC. Translated: CASSTYKNNEQFF. V is TRBV7-2 and J is TRBJ2-1; no clear D gene. Per the germline V gene, CDR1 is SGHTA and CDR2 is FQGNSA. CDR3 size: 13 residues. Trimming cost V 5 bases and J 5 bases, with 10 bases left between them.

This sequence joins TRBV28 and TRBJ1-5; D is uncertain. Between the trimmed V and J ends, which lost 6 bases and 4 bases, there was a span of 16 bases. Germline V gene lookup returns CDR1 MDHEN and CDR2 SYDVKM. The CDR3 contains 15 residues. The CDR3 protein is CASRPDGIGNQPQHF. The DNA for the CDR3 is TGTGCCAGCAGACCGGACGGGATAGGAAATCAGCCCCAGCATTTT. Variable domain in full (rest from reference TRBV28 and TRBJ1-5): DVKVTQSSRYLVKRTGEKVFLECVQDMDHENMFWYRQDPGLGLRLIYFSYDVKMKEKGDIPEGYSVSREKKERFSLILESASTNQTSMYLCASRPDGIGNQPQHFGDGTRLSIL.

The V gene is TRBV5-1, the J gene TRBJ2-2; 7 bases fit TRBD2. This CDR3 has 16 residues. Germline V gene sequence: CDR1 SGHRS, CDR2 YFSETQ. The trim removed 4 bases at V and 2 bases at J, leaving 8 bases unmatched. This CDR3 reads CASSPGGFVNTGELFF. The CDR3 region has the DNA TGCGCCAGCAGCCCCGGGGGGTTCGTCAACACCGGGGAGCTGTTTTTT.

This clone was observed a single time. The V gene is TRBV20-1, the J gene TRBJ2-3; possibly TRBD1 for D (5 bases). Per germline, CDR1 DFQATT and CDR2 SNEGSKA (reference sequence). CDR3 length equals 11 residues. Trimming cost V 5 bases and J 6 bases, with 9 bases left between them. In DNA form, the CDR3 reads TGCAGTGCTGGGGCCGCGGATACGCAGTATTTT. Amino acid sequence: CSAGAADTQYF.

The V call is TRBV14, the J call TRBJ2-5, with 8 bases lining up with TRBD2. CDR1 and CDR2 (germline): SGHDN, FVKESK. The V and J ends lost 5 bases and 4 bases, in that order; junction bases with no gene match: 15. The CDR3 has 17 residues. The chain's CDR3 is CASSGPSVGGALETQYF. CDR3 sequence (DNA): TGTGCCAGCAGCGGTCCCTCTGTCGGGGGGGCCTTAGAGACCCAGTACTTC.